A single sample is the source of the 19 T cell receptor beta chains below, sequenced in a study of Ad26.COV2.S vaccination and SARS-CoV-2 variants. Sequenced by immunoSEQ multiplex PCR; TCRdb stores in-frame clones only, minus some. Among around 370,000 clones listed, approximately 81% were seen once. Treatment in this sample: 15 to 20 received Ad26.COV2.S at low or high dose, single or two shots; roughly five received placebo; per-sample allocation not given. Material that was analyzed had been drawn on day 63 after the first vaccine or placebo injection. The sequencing used peripheral blood, collected in a trial of Ad26.COV2.S vaccine versus placebo. Every receptor here comes from a person aged 18-65 years who received the Ad26.COV2.S COVID-19 vaccine or a placebo.

V is TRBV7-9 and J is TRBJ2-2; 7 bases match TRBD1. V was pared by 2 bases and J by 0 bases, with 3 bases of the junction left unmatched. Looked up from germline, CDR1 is SEHNR and CDR2 is FQNEAQ (reference sequence). The CDR3 has 16 amino acids. CDR3 residues: CASSLIGTANTGELFF. The CDR3 DNA is TGTGCCAGCAGCTTAATTGGGACAGCGAACACCGGGGAGCTGTTTTTT. Combining the CDR3 with reference TRBV7-9 and TRBJ2-2 gives the whole variable domain DTGVSQNPRHKITKRGQNVTFRCDPISEHNRLYWYRQTLGQGPEFLTYFQNEAQLEKSRLLSDRFSAERPKGSFSTLEIQRTEQGDSAMYLCASSLIGTANTGELFFGEGSRLTVL.

This chain uses TRBV5-5 with TRBJ2-3; 13 bases map to TRBD2. This CDR3 region has 13 residues. CDR1 and CDR2 from the germline V gene are SGHKS and YYEKEE (reference sequence). V shed 6 bases, J shed 12 bases, and the junction held 7 bases outside the gene matches. CDR3 nucleotide sequence: TGTGCCAGCAACCTACTAGCGGGGGGGCCTCAGTATTTT. Translating gives CASNLLAGGPQYF.

This clone was seen a handful of times. Other DNA sequences in the same sample also yield this CDR3. The J gene is TRBJ2-7, the V gene TRBV7-2, with D possibly being TRBD2 (5 bases). The CDR3 spans 15 residues. CDR1 SGHTA and CDR2 FQGNSA come from the germline V gene. Trimming took 1 base from V and 2 from J, leaving 12 bases between them. The DNA of the CDR3 is TGTGCCAGCAGCTTAGAAGAGGGCTCAACCTACGAGCAGTACTTC. It translates to CASSLEEGSTYEQYF.

The CDR3 region is CASSIDRDSGNTIYF. CDR3 bases: TGTGCCAGTAGTATAGACCGGGACTCTGGAAACACCATATATTTT. The gene calls are TRBV19 and TRBJ1-3; D is ambiguous. This CDR3 has 15 amino acids. The germline gives CDR1 LNHDA, CDR2 SQIVND (reference sequence). V was trimmed by 0 bases and J by 0 bases, leaving 6 bases between them.

The rearrangement links TRBV6-1 to TRBJ1-1, with D hard to call. V dropped 2 bases and J dropped 2 bases, with 6 bases sitting between them. Per germline, CDR1 MNHNS and CDR2 SASEGT. CDR3 length equals 13 residues. CDR3 amino acids: CASSENSNTEAFF. CDR3 DNA: TGTGCCAGCAGTGAAAATTCCAACACTGAAGCTTTCTTT.

The genes are TRBV30 and TRBJ1-1, with D uncertain. CDR3 length: 12 amino acids. From germline, CDR1 is GTSNPN and CDR2 SVGIG (reference sequence). The ends were cut back, 4 bases at V and 0 bases at J, with 6 bases in the middle. The CDR3: CAWKVMNTEAFF. DNA of the CDR3: TGTGCCTGGAAGGTTATGAACACTGAAGCTTTCTTT.

The table lists this clone with a count of one. V usage is TRBV24-1 and J usage is TRBJ2-1, with D perhaps being TRBD1 or TRBD2 (5 bases each). This CDR3 is 14 amino acids long. Trimming took off 3 bases at V and 7 bases at J, with 12 bases between the two ends. In germline, CDR1 is KGHDR, CDR2 SFDVKD. CDR3 sequence: CATSDPGTRNEQFF. In nucleotides, the CDR3 is TGTGCCACCAGTGATCCCGGGACCCGGAATGAGCAGTTCTTC.

The V and J genes are TRBV9 and TRBJ2-7, with D hard to call. V lost 0 bases and J 7 bases, leaving 20 bases between the germline ends. In germline, CDR1 is SGDLS, CDR2 YYNGEE. This CDR3 region has 16 residues. The CDR3 sequence: CASSVGREGPTWEQYF. The CDR3 nucleotides are TGTGCCAGCAGCGTAGGAAGGGAAGGACCTACTTGGGAGCAGTACTTC. The whole variable domain, filled in from reference TRBV9 and TRBJ2-7, reads DSGVTQTPKHLITATGQRVTLRCSPRSGDLSVYWYQQSLDQGLQFLIQYYNGEERAKGNILERFSAQQFPDLHSELNLSSLELGDSALYFCASSVGREGPTWEQYFGPGTRLTVT.

V is TRBV5-6 and J is TRBJ1-2; 7 nucleotides match TRBD1. The germline V gene encodes CDR1 SGHDT and CDR2 YYEEEE. V lost 0 bases, J lost 0 bases, and 11 bases stayed unmatched. The CDR3 is 18 amino acids. The CDR3 nucleotides are TGTGCCAGCAGCTTGGCGGGGACAGCGGCTTTTACTAACTATGGCTACACCTTC. Its translation is CASSLAGTAAFTNYGYTF.

This clone was counted once. This chain links TRBV30 with TRBJ1-1; tentative D call: TRBD1 (6 bases). The CDR3 runs 13 residues. V dropped 3 bases and J dropped 3 bases, with 11 bases sitting between them. Germline V gene lookup returns CDR1 GTSNPN and CDR2 SVGIG (reference sequence). This CDR3 reads CAWSRDTYTEAFF. DNA for the CDR3: TGTGCCTGGAGCCGGGACACCTACACTGAAGCTTTCTTT.

V is TRBV24-1 and J is TRBJ2-3, with TRBD1 matching 9 bases. The V and J ends lost 4 bases and 4 bases, in that order; junction bases with no gene match: 5. The CDR3 length is 15 residues. Germline assignment: CDR1 KGHDR and CDR2 SFDVKD. The CDR3 coding sequence is TGTGCCACCAGTGAAGGGGGACAGGGCTCAGATACGCAGTATTTT. Translated: CATSEGGQGSDTQYF.

This clone was detected ten times or more. V and J are TRBV7-9 and TRBJ2-7; 7 positions match TRBD2. CDR1 and CDR2 from the germline V gene are SEHNR and FQNEAQ (reference sequence). The CDR3 consists of 14 residues. V shed 0 bases, J shed 5 bases, and the junction held 4 bases outside the gene matches. Here the CDR3 DNA reads TGTGCCAGCAGCTTAGCGAGGCGGGGGAACGAGCAGTACTTC. This gives the protein CASSLARRGNEQYF.

The chain joins TRBV19 to TRBJ2-5, with 9 bases identical to TRBD2. The CDR3 contains 14 residues. Germline values: CDR1 LNHDA, CDR2 SQIVND (reference sequence). The ends lost 3 bases at V and 5 bases at J; junction bases unmatched: 4. CDR3: CASSMRGGAETQYF. CDR3 nucleotide sequence: TGTGCCAGTAGTATGCGCGGGGGGGCGGAGACCCAGTACTTC.

The chain couples TRBV5-1 to TRBJ2-7; 7 bases agree with TRBD1. CDR1 and CDR2 from the germline V gene are SGHRS and YFSETQ. The CDR3 spans 15 residues. V gave up 0 bases and J gave up 5 bases; unmatched junction bases: 8. In nucleotides, the CDR3 is TGCGCCAGCAGCTTGGACCTTGGGACAGCGGACGAGCAGTACTTC. As protein: CASSLDLGTADEQYF. The whole variable domain, filled in from reference TRBV5-1 and TRBJ2-7, reads KAGVTQTPRYLIKTRGQQVTLSCSPISGHRSVSWYQQTPGQGLQFLFEYFSETQRNKGNFPGRFSGRQFSNSRSEMNVSTLELGDSALYLCASSLDLGTADEQYFGPGTRLTVT.

The rearrangement links TRBV27 to TRBJ1-6; TRBD1 might be the D (6 bases). The CDR3 totals 15 residues. Germline CDR1 is MNHEY and CDR2 is SMNVEV (reference sequence). The ends were cut back, 1 base at V and 5 bases at J, with 9 bases in the middle. The chain's CDR3 is CASSLFRQDNSPLHF. The CDR3 region has the DNA TGTGCCAGCAGTTTATTTAGACAGGATAATTCACCCCTCCACTTT.

The chain combines TRBV5-1 with TRBJ1-3, with D possibly matching TRBD1 (5 bases). Trimming took 4 bases from V and 0 from J, leaving 14 bases between them. The CDR3 sequence is 16 residues long. CDR1 SGHRS and CDR2 YFSETQ come from the germline V gene. CDR3: CASSLWGTSSGNTIYF. CDR3 in DNA: TGCGCCAGCAGCCTTTGGGGGACGAGCTCTGGAAACACCATATATTTT.

This sequence joins TRBV2 and TRBJ2-5, with 13 bases lining up with TRBD2. V was pared by 6 bases and J by 2 bases, with 6 bases of the junction left unmatched. The CDR3 extends over 16 amino acids. Germline V CDR1 and CDR2: SNHLY, FYNNEI. CDR3 nucleotides: TGTGCCAGCAGGGACGGGACTAGCGGGGCTCAAGAGACCCAGTACTTC. Its protein product is CASRDGTSGAQETQYF.

This chain uses TRBV3-1 (or the pseudogene TRBV3-2) with TRBJ2-7, with 13 bases lining up with TRBD2. Looked up from germline, CDR1 is LGHDT and CDR2 is YNNKEL (reference sequence). Trimming cost V 4 bases and J 1 base; bases outside gene matches: 7. CDR3 size: 17 residues. The CDR3 DNA is TGTGCCAGCAGCCTTGGACTAGCGGGAGCTATGTCCTACGAGCAGTACTTC. Its translation: CASSLGLAGAMSYEQYF.

The chain carries TRBV6-2 or TRBV6-3 and TRBJ2-3; D possibly matches TRBD1 or TRBD2 (6 bases each). V was pared by 5 bases and J by 3 bases, with 12 bases between. Germline V gene lookup returns CDR1 MNHEY and CDR2 SVGEGT. This CDR3 comprises 14 residues. CDR3 sequence (DNA): TGTGCCAGCAGTCGGGGGCCTAGTACAGATACGCAGTATTTT. Translation gives CASSRGPSTDTQYF.